The next 22 T cell receptor delta chains were all read from a single sample in a study of Vδ1+ human thymocytes. The study's findings and limits: Thymic TRG and TRD repertoires appeared highly polyclonal, with Gaussian CDR3 length distributions.

The template was reverse-transcribed extracted RNA. Multiplex PCR used pooled V-gene forward primers and a constant-region reverse primer to amplify CDR3s. TCRdb redid clone calling on the multiplex PCR reads using CATT. Of about 25,000 delta-chain clones listed, about 7% are singletons. For these TCRs, the target antigens are not known. Input material: Vdelta1+ gamma-delta thymocytes from the thymus. The subset denotes: FACS-sorted CD3+ TCRalphabeta- TCRVdelta1+ TCRVdelta2- thymocytes. The receptors were gathered from a girl less than two years old who had congenital heart surgery.

J is TRDJ1 and V is TRDV1, with TRDD3 as a possible D gene (5 bases). The V gene's germline CDR1 is TSWWSYY and CDR2 QGS. CDR3 length: 19 amino acids. Trimming shortened V by 1 base and J by 0 bases, and 21 bases separated the two germline ends. DNA for the CDR3: TGTGCTCTTGGGGAACAGCGATCTAGGGGGTTCCAGTACACCGATAAACTCATCTTT. Protein: CALGEQRSRGFQYTDKLIF.

This chain uses TRDV1 with TRDJ1; D is unclear. V was trimmed by 2 bases and J by 0 bases, leaving 13 bases between them. The V gene's germline CDR1 is TSWWSYY and CDR2 QGS. The CDR3 sequence is 16 residues long. CDR3 amino acids: CALGETTLPYTDKLIF. The CDR3 DNA reads as TGTGCTCTTGGGGAAACCACTCTCCCGTACACCGATAAACTCATCTTT.

The chain joins TRDV1 to TRDJ1, with 9 bases matching TRDD3. The trim removed 1 base at V and 0 bases at J, leaving 21 bases unmatched. CDR3 length: 22 amino acids. Germline V CDR1 and CDR2: TSWWSYY, QGS. The CDR3 region is CALGEPPPLRKLGDSYTDKLIF. As DNA, the CDR3 is TGTGCTCTTGGGGAACCTCCCCCTTTAAGGAAACTGGGGGACTCGTACACCGATAAACTCATCTTT.

This clone came up once. The rearrangement links TRDV1 to TRDJ1; TRDD3 matches at 11 bases. TCRdb is silent on the J gene; assignment here came from matching the DNA to germline. With V trimmed by 0 bases and J by 5 bases, 14 bases remained unmatched. This CDR3 has 19 amino acids. Germline V gene data show CDR1 as TSWWSYY and CDR2 as QGS. CDR3 sequence (DNA): TGTGCTCTTGGGGAACTGAAACTATTAGTTACTGGGGGATATGATAAACTCATCTTT. Protein sequence: CALGELKLLVTGGYDKLIF.

V gene TRDV1 combines with J gene TRDJ1, with D perhaps matching TRDD3 (5 bases). This CDR3 region has 22 residues. Trimming took off 1 base at V and 0 bases at J, with 30 bases between the two ends. CDR1 TSWWSYY and CDR2 QGS come from the germline V gene. The CDR3 sequence: CALGEQTPQAPRGGRYTDKLIF. Written as DNA, the CDR3 is TGTGCTCTTGGGGAACAAACGCCCCAGGCTCCCAGGGGGGGCCGCTACACCGATAAACTCATCTTT.

This clone was recorded a few times. The V gene is TRDV1, the J gene TRDJ1; 12 nucleotides match TRDD3. The V and J ends lost 5 bases and 8 bases, in that order; junction bases with no gene match: 27. Looked up from germline, CDR1 is TSWWSYY and CDR2 is QGS. The CDR3 is 21 residues long. The CDR3 loop reads CALGPRTVLNTGGYRNEKLIF. CDR3 DNA: TGTGCTCTTGGGCCCCGAACCGTCCTCAATACTGGGGGATACAGGAACGAAAAACTCATCTTT.

The rearrangement uses TRDV1 and TRDJ1, with D perhaps matching TRDD3 (7 bases). This CDR3 is built from 19 residues. Germline CDR1 and CDR2: TSWWSYY and QGS. The V gene lost 2 bases and the J gene lost 5 bases, with 27 bases spanning the gap. The DNA for the CDR3 is TGTGCTCTTGGGGAAAAGCATGTCTTCCTGGTCCAACTGGGGGATAAACTCATCTTT. Amino acids: CALGEKHVFLVQLGDKLIF.

This clone was picked up a small number of times. V gene TRDV1 combines with J gene TRDJ1; 12 positions agree with TRDD3. Trimming removed 2 bases from V and 0 bases from J; junction bases left unmatched: 4. The germline V gene has CDR1 TSWWSYY and CDR2 QGS. This CDR3 region has 17 residues. The CDR3 is CALGEAGGYGYTDKLIF. The CDR3 nucleotides are TGTGCTCTTGGGGAAGCTGGGGGATACGGATACACCGATAAACTCATCTTT.

J is TRDJ1 and V is TRDV1; D might be TRDD3 (5 bases). The CDR3 loop spans 17 amino acids. Trimming took 2 bases from V and 3 from J, leaving 19 bases between them. Germline V lookup: CDR1 TSWWSYY, CDR2 QGS. CDR3 coding DNA: TGTGCTCTTGGGGAAGGTAGCGTAATCTACTGGCCCGATAAACTCATCTTT. This sequence encodes CALGEGSVIYWPDKLIF.

This clone was detected only a few times. V gene TRDV1 combines with J gene TRDJ1; D remains unclear. From germline, CDR1 is TSWWSYY and CDR2 QGS. This CDR3 is 18 amino acids long. V lost 2 bases, J lost 2 bases, and 21 bases lay in between. The CDR3 DNA is TGTGCTCTTGGGGAAGAGAAACGCGAATACTCACATACCGATAAACTCATCTTT. Translation gives CALGEEKREYSHTDKLIF.

This clone was recorded a few times. This chain uses TRDV1 with TRDJ1; TRDD3 matches at 9 bases. Trimming took 0 bases from V and 6 from J; bases not matched to a gene: 23. The germline V gene encodes CDR1 TSWWSYY and CDR2 QGS. The CDR3 length is 21 residues. CDR3 bases: TGTGCTCTTGGGGAACTAGGGATCCTAGAGGGACGTACTGGGGGACCTTATAAACTCATCTTT. Translating it yields CALGELGILEGRTGGPYKLIF.

The chain employs TRDV1 and TRDJ1; D is ambiguous. Per germline, CDR1 TSWWSYY and CDR2 QGS. The germline V and J ends were trimmed by 0 bases and 6 bases, with 11 bases remaining between them. This CDR3 spans 14 amino acids. In DNA form, the CDR3 reads TGTGCTCTTGGGGAACTGACGGGCATGAATAAACTCATCTTT. It specifies CALGELTGMNKLIF.

This clone was seen only a few times. The rearrangement uses TRDV1 and TRDJ1, with a weak D call TRDD3 (9 bases). From germline, CDR1 is TSWWSYY and CDR2 QGS. The CDR3 contains 19 residues. The ends were cut back, 3 bases at V and 3 bases at J, with 26 bases in the middle. CDR3 DNA sequence: TGTGCTCTTGGGGACGGGCCTTCCTATAGCGGGGGATACCCCGATAAACTCATCTTT. This gives the protein CALGDGPSYSGGYPDKLIF.

In its sample, this clone ranks as medium-sized. The chain has TRDV1 and TRDJ1; D gene uncertain. The germline V gene has CDR1 TSWWSYY and CDR2 QGS. The CDR3 is 19 residues long. Trimming left V 5 bases short and J 0 bases short, with 25 bases between. CDR3 in amino acids: CALGIQYGDLIPYTDKLIF. Here the CDR3 DNA reads TGTGCTCTTGGGATACAGTACGGTGACTTGATCCCGTACACCGATAAACTCATCTTT.

The chain is built from TRDV1 and TRDJ1; 9 bases map to TRDD2. The CDR3 runs to 18 residues. V gave up 3 bases and J gave up 2 bases; unmatched junction bases: 13. CDR1 is TSWWSYY and CDR2 is QGS in the germline V gene. The CDR3 is CALGDPFLLRKKTDKLIF. DNA of the CDR3: TGTGCTCTTGGGGACCCCTTCCTACTAAGGAAGAAGACCGATAAACTCATCTTT.

This clone was counted only a few times. An end of the junction does not agree with germline; a read error may underlie this. Additional DNA sequences in this sample encode the identical CDR3. This chain connects TRDV2 to TRDJ1, with TRDD3 matching 9 bases. Germline CDR1 reads GEAIGNYY; CDR2 reads EKD. This CDR3 contains 17 residues. The DNA of the CDR3 is TGTGCCTGTGGGGGTTGCCCTGGGGGATCAATACCCGATAAGCTCATCTTT. It encodes CACGGCPGGSIPDKLIF.

V and J are TRDV1 and TRDJ1; 13 bases match TRDD3. The J gene, not given by TCRdb, was assigned here from a germline match of the nucleotide sequence. Germline V lookup: CDR1 TSWWSYY, CDR2 QGS. V trimming: 1 base; J trimming: 7 bases; junction bases outside the gene matches: 27. The CDR3 consists of 23 residues. CDR3 nucleotide sequence: TGTGCTCTTGGGGAACCCAAGGAACAGGGCCCCTTACTGGGGGATACGCAGGCGGGTAAACTCATCTTT. Translating it yields CALGEPKEQGPLLGDTQAGKLIF.

A few counts support this clone. J is TRDJ1 and V is TRDV1; possible D gene TRDD3, 5 bases. The CDR3 runs to 19 residues. Trimming cost V 3 bases and J 0 bases, with 23 bases left between them. In germline, CDR1 is TSWWSYY, CDR2 QGS. CDR3 in amino acids: CALGDTTPWDADYTDKLIF. The DNA of the CDR3 is TGTGCTCTTGGGGACACCACCCCCTGGGATGCCGATTACACCGATAAACTCATCTTT.

The chain combines TRDV1 with TRDJ1; TRDD3 might be the D (6 bases). The CDR3 runs to 20 residues. Per germline, CDR1 TSWWSYY and CDR2 QGS. With 1 base removed from V and 0 bases from J, the gap between germline ends came to 24 bases. The CDR3 sequence: CALGEPGLRQLGLYTDKLIF. For the CDR3, the DNA is TGTGCTCTTGGGGAACCCGGACTAAGGCAACTGGGCCTGTACACCGATAAACTCATCTTT.

This chain joins TRDV1 and TRDJ1, with 10 bases identical to TRDD3. This CDR3 is 17 amino acids long. J gave up 10 bases and V 6 bases, and 20 bases lay outside the gene matches. Per the germline V gene, CDR1 is TSWWSYY and CDR2 is QGS. The CDR3 DNA reads TGTGCTCTTGGTGCCACTTCCTTTTCACTGGGGGATGGGAGACTCATCTTT. Translating it yields CALGATSFSLGDGRLIF.

Note on this clone: A read error may be the cause here, since a much bigger clone is one base away. The chain carries TRDV2 and TRDJ1, with a tentative D call TRDD3 (6 bases). CDR1 is GEAIGNYY and CDR2 is EKD in the germline V gene. The CDR3 loop spans 16 amino acids. Trimming left V 0 bases short and J 12 bases short, with 25 bases between. The CDR3 is CACDTVLLRIPRSVIF. DNA of the CDR3: TGTGCCTGTGACACCGTCTTGTTGAGGATACCTCGGTCCGTCATCTTT.

As to this clone: The DNA is left out, because the CDR3 cannot be placed on it with certainty; the CDR3 is given as TCRdb lists it. A J gene of TRDJ1 was called, though the V gene was not; the table's D gene call, TRDD3, was not cross checked with the DNA. A total of 18 residues make up the CDR3, ends included. The CDR3 reads CALGDPAPYACTTDKLIF.